Listed below are T cell receptor beta chains from one sample, sequenced in a study of T cell responses to AZD1222 COVID-19 vaccine. Profiled with immunoSEQ multiplex PCR; TCRdb holds only in-frame clones, not every one. The sample lists roughly 140,000 clones; roughly nine tenths were seen once. This sample comprised peripheral blood, obtained 28 days after the second AZD1222 dose. The source of these receptors is an adult who received the AZD1222 COVID-19 vaccine. The CDR3 runs from the conserved cysteine through the conserved F or W. Fields, in order: CDR3 protein, CDR3 DNA, D gene, V gene, J gene. The D gene is left open where the match is weak.

CDR3 protein: CASSSDYPGSYEQYF
CDR3 DNA: TGTGCCAGCAGTTCAGACTACCCGGGCTCCTACGAGCAGTACTTC
D gene: .
V gene: TRBV2
J gene: TRBJ2-7

CDR3 protein: CATYSGLGWDEQFF
CDR3 DNA: TGTGCCACCTACAGCGGATTGGGGTGGGATGAGCAGTTCTTC
D gene: .
V gene: TRBV15
J gene: TRBJ2-1

CDR3 protein: CASSPGLAGDEQFF
CDR3 DNA: TGTGCCAGCAGCCCGGGACTAGCGGGAGATGAGCAGTTCTTC
D gene: TRBD2
V gene: TRBV14
J gene: TRBJ2-1

CDR3 protein: CASTTPGSRTEAFF
CDR3 DNA: TGTGCCAGCACAACTCCAGGGTCGAGGACTGAAGCTTTCTTT
D gene: .
V gene: TRBV28
J gene: TRBJ1-1

CDR3 protein: CAISESTSGRGGMSTDTQYF
CDR3 DNA: TGTGCCATCAGTGAGTCGACTAGCGGGAGGGGGGGAATGAGCACAGATACGCAGTATTTT
D gene: TRBD2
V gene: TRBV10-3
J gene: TRBJ2-3

CDR3 protein: CASSLGRDEQYF
CDR3 DNA: TGTGCCAGCAGCTTAGGTCGGGACGAGCAGTACTTC
D gene: .
V gene: TRBV7-2
J gene: TRBJ2-7

CDR3 protein: CASRFSGGYGYTF
CDR3 DNA: TGTGCCAGCAGGTTTTCAGGGGGCTATGGCTACACCTTC
D gene: TRBD1
V gene: TRBV2
J gene: TRBJ1-2

CDR3 protein: CAWRLGVLDTQYF
CDR3 DNA: TGTGCCTGGAGACTCGGAGTTCTGGATACGCAGTATTTT
D gene: .
V gene: TRBV30
J gene: TRBJ2-3

CDR3 protein: CATADGTYEQYF
CDR3 DNA: TGTGCCACCGCGGACGGCACCTACGAGCAGTACTTC
D gene: .
V gene: TRBV24-1
J gene: TRBJ2-7

CDR3 protein: CASSPRGDRSYEQYF
CDR3 DNA: TGTGCCAGCAGCCCACGGGGGGACAGGTCTTACGAGCAGTACTTC
D gene: .
V gene: TRBV14
J gene: TRBJ2-7

CDR3 protein: CASSLSVGGNYGYTF
CDR3 DNA: TGCGCCAGCAGCTTATCTGTGGGGGGAAACTATGGCTACACCTTC
D gene: .
V gene: TRBV5-1
J gene: TRBJ1-2

CDR3 protein: CASSLAGSYGYTF
CDR3 DNA: TGCGCCAGCAGCTTGGCGGGGTCCTATGGCTACACCTTC
D gene: .
V gene: TRBV5-1
J gene: TRBJ1-2

CDR3 protein: CASSPRWLAGGPFSGEQYF
CDR3 DNA: TGTGCCAGCAGTCCAAGGTGGCTAGCGGGAGGGCCATTCTCTGGCGAGCAGTACTTC
D gene: TRBD2
V gene: TRBV3-1/TRBV3-2
J gene: TRBJ2-7

CDR3 protein: CASSLSGQLNTGELFF
CDR3 DNA: TGTGCCAGCAGTTTGTCGGGACAGTTGAACACCGGGGAGCTGTTTTTT
D gene: TRBD1
V gene: TRBV27
J gene: TRBJ2-2